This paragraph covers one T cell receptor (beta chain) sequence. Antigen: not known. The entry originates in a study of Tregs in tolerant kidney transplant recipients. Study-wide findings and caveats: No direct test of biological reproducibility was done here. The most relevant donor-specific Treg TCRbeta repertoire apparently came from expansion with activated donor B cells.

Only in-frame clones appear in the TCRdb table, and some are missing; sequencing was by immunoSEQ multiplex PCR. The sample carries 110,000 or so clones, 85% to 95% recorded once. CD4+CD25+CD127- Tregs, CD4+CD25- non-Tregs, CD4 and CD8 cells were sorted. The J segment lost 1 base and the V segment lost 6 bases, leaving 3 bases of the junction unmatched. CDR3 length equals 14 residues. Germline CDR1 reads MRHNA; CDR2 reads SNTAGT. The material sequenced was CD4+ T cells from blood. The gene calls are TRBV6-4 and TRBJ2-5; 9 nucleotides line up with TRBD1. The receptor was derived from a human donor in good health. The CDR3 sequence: CASRGDRVQETQYF. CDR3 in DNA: TGTGCCAGCAGGGGGGACAGGGTCCAAGAGACCCAGTACTTC.